Described below is a single TCR beta chain sequence and its context. The data were taken from a study of blood T cell repertoires in COVID-19. The wider study: Samples taken during acute and convalescent COVID-19 were collected in the United States, Italy and Spain. PBMCs, B-cell-depleted T cells, or T cells were the source of the cDNA or gDNA that made up the material.

Which cohort a participant joined came from the clinical history participants gave. How the authors handled the data: Estimation of nucleated cell counts relied on the amplification of reference gene primers. Data came from immunoSEQ multiplex PCR; TCRdb stores just in-frame clones and leaves some out. Clonal size and the V and J genes are those of that table, whereas D and trimming came from the DNA. The table lists approximately 180,000 clones, roughly 87% of them singletons, with roughly 1.2% in the top ten. V was pared by 3 bases and J by 13 bases, with 7 bases of the junction left unmatched. Germline V CDR1 and CDR2: LGHDT, YNNKEL (reference sequence). CDR3 length equals 13 residues.

J is TRBJ1-1 and V is TRBV3-1 (or the pseudogene TRBV3-2), with TRBD1 matching 11 bases. This clonotype was sampled from a human donor with acute COVID-19. The donor label of this sample is uncertain. Sequencing used PBMCs or T cells enriched from blood (not recorded which). The CDR3 here is CASSHRDRGFGFF. The CDR3 DNA follows: TGTGCCAGCAGCCACCGGGACAGGGGGTTTGGTTTCTTT.